This T cell receptor (beta chain) was captured in a study of T-cell memory formation after mild COVID-19. Findings and limits, study-wide: A balance of CD4 and CD8 characterized clones contracting day 15 to 85, whereas later expanders leaned CD4+.

Trimming removed 0 bases from V and 1 base from J, with 10 bases in between. Germline CDR1 and CDR2: SGHDT and YYEEEE. The CDR3 runs 16 residues. Constant-segment primers and 5'RACE yielded cDNA libraries for TCR alpha and TCR beta, each carrying sample barcodes and UMIs. TCRdb processed the 5' RACE reads anew with MiXCR; each CDR3 protein has one entry. Of fewer than 350,000 distinct CDR3 sequences in the sample, 14% were seen once. A note on this clonotype: Its antigen is not identified.

Sequencing used PBMCs or a T cell subset sorted from them (not recorded which). This clonotype originated in a man younger than 35 who had mild COVID-19 (a few samples of this study predate the infection). Cell type and time point are not known. This chain uses TRBV5-6 with TRBJ2-2; no clear D gene. As DNA, the CDR3 is TGTGCCAGCAGCTTGGCCACGCTACAGAACACCGGGGAGCTGTTTTTT. Translation gives CASSLATLQNTGELFF.